The next 21 T cell receptor beta chains were all read from a single sample in a study of blood T cells in healthy people across ages. Through a sample-barcoded 5' primer and a J-beta primer mix, a second PCR was run for roughly 6 to 12 cycles. One entry per CDR3 protein, called by TCRdb with MiXCR from the 5' RACE reads. This table holds 650,000 to 800,000 distinct CDR3 sequences, roughly 44% found once. Sequencing was performed on blood. The receptors shown here come from a man aged 55 to 70 in good health.

As regards this clonotype: The junction shows a germline mismatch at one end, possibly a read error. The chain joins TRBV20-1 to TRBJ2-3; 7 positions agree with TRBD2. Germline V CDR1 and CDR2: DFQATT, SNEGSKA (reference sequence). This CDR3 has 16 amino acids. CDR3 loop: CGARDPRGGHTDTQYF. Here the CDR3 DNA reads TGCGGTGCTAGAGATCCCCGCGGGGGTCATACAGATACGCAGTATTTT.

This clonotype was seen a few times. The CDR3 here is CASSLDRVGVSNEQYF. CDR3 coding DNA: TGCGCCAGCAGCTTGGACAGGGTGGGGGTCAGCAACGAGCAGTACTTC. V usage is TRBV5-1 and J usage is TRBJ2-7; TRBD1 might be the D (6 bases). The length of the CDR3 is 16 residues. Deletions cut 0 bases from V and 5 bases from J, with 18 bases between. Germline V gene sequence: CDR1 SGHRS, CDR2 YFSETQ.

This rearrangement joins TRBV28 to TRBJ2-4; D is perhaps TRBD1 (5 bases). The assigned J gene may be wrong: the sequence end matches TRBJ2-7 better. Germline values: CDR1 MDHEN, CDR2 SYDVKM. CDR3 length: 13 amino acids. The CDR3 region is CATSRGRDYEQYF. CDR3 nucleotide sequence: TGTGCCACCTCTAGGGGCAGGGACTACGAGCAGTACTTC.

The chain links TRBV3-1 to TRBJ1-6; D is unresolved. The CDR3 spans 15 residues. Germline loops: CDR1 LGHDT, CDR2 YNNKEL (reference sequence). Between the trimmed V and J ends, which lost 2 bases and 4 bases, there was a span of 9 bases. The CDR3 region is CASSQLGMYNSPLHF. The CDR3, as DNA: TGTGCCAGCAGCCAACTGGGAATGTATAATTCACCCCTCCACTTT. The full variable domain, in which reference TRBV3-1 and TRBJ1-6 provide the parts outside the CDR3, is DTAVSQTPKYLVTQMGNDKSIKCEQNLGHDTMYWYKQDSKKFLKIMFSYNNKELIINETVPNRFSPKSPDKAHLNLHINSLELGDSAVYFCASSQLGMYNSPLHFGNGTRLTVT.

There are a few counts of this clonotype. The rearrangement links TRBV7-9 to TRBJ2-4; TRBD1 matches 7 bases. The ends lost 4 bases at V and 7 bases at J; junction bases unmatched: 10. Germline values: CDR1 SEHNR, CDR2 FQNEAQ (reference sequence). CDR3 length: 15 residues. CDR3 DNA: TGTGCCAGCAGCTGGGGGCAGGGGGATGTGAACATTCAGTACTTC. Residues: CASSWGQGDVNIQYF.

This clonotype showed up just a few times. The chain carries TRBV4-1 and TRBJ2-1; 8 bases map to TRBD1. Germline assignment: CDR1 MGHRA and CDR2 YSYEKL. The CDR3 has 15 amino acids. The ends lost 3 bases at V and 5 bases at J; junction bases unmatched: 6. The CDR3 sequence: CASSHGQGKNNEQFF. CDR3 nucleotides: TGCGCCAGCAGCCATGGACAGGGAAAGAACAATGAGCAGTTCTTC.

The chain combines TRBV20-1 with TRBJ2-1; D possibly matches TRBD1 or TRBD2 (5 bases each). The CDR3 covers 15 residues. Per the germline V gene, CDR1 is DFQATT and CDR2 is SNEGSKA (reference sequence). The germline V and J ends were trimmed by 6 bases and 0 bases, with 15 bases remaining between them. This CDR3 reads CSAVTGTSSYNEQFF. The CDR3 DNA reads TGCAGTGCCGTCACCGGGACCTCCTCCTACAATGAGCAGTTCTTC.

With regard to this clonotype: It may be a read error: a sequence one base away is much more abundant. The chain couples TRBV20-1 to TRBJ2-3, with 11 bases fitting TRBD2. Germline-derived CDR1 and CDR2 are DFQATT and SNEGSKA (reference sequence). The CDR3 runs 15 residues. The chain's CDR3 is CSANPLAGGTETQYF. CDR3 nucleotides: TGCAGTGCGAACCCCCTAGCGGGGGGCACAGAGACGCAGTATTTT.

This clonotype was observed a handful of times. The gene calls are TRBV27 and TRBJ2-3; no firm D call. Germline CDR1 MNHEY, CDR2 SMNVEV (reference sequence). The CDR3 is 15 residues long. Trimming left V 3 bases short and J 0 bases short, with 10 bases between. CDR3 bases: TGTGCCAGCAGTTTGCAAGGGCACAGCACAGATACGCAGTATTTT. Its translation: CASSLQGHSTDTQYF.

This clonotype showed up just a few times. The chain is built from TRBV28 and TRBJ2-1; TRBD1 agrees at 7 bases. V lost 5 bases to trimming and J lost 5 bases; unmatched junction nucleotides: 9. Germline V gives CDR1 MDHEN, CDR2 SYDVKM. CDR3 length: 15 residues. This chain's CDR3 is CASSPADRDNNEQFF. The CDR3 nucleotides read TGTGCCAGCAGTCCCGCCGACAGGGATAACAATGAGCAGTTCTTC.

The V call is TRBV4-1, the J call TRBJ1-6; 12 bases are a match to TRBD1. The CDR3 covers 18 residues. Unmatched junction bases numbered 10, after V lost 0 bases and J lost 10 bases. Germline assignment: CDR1 MGHRA and CDR2 YSYEKL. The CDR3 spells CASSQEGTGGQRRSPLHF. The CDR3 bases are TGCGCCAGCAGCCAAGAGGGGACAGGGGGCCAGAGAAGGTCACCCCTCCACTTT.

This clonotype has only a few counts. CDR3 nucleotide sequence: TGCGCCAGCAGCTTGGGGGACAGCCTTAACACCGGGGAGCTGTTTTTT. Translating it yields CASSLGDSLNTGELFF. The chain couples TRBV5-1 to TRBJ2-2; 7 nucleotides match TRBD1. Germline V gene sequence: CDR1 SGHRS, CDR2 YFSETQ. Losses at the gene ends were 0 bases for V and 2 bases for J; bases not matched to a gene: 4. This CDR3 region has 16 residues. Combining the CDR3 with reference TRBV5-1 and TRBJ2-2 gives the whole variable domain KAGVTQTPRYLIKTRGQQVTLSCSPISGHRSVSWYQQTPGQGLQFLFEYFSETQRNKGNFPGRFSGRQFSNSRSEMNVSTLELGDSALYLCASSLGDSLNTGELFFGEGSRLTVL.

V and J are TRBV9 and TRBJ1-1; the D is unclear. The ends were cut back, 3 bases at V and 4 bases at J, with 10 bases in the middle. The germline V gene encodes CDR1 SGDLS and CDR2 YYNGEE. The CDR3 has 13 amino acids. The CDR3 reads CASSGVVSTEAFF. DNA of the CDR3: TGTGCCAGCAGCGGAGTTGTGAGCACTGAAGCTTTCTTT.

The CDR3 protein is CASSVLAASYEQFF. CDR3 nucleotide sequence: TGTGCCAGCAGCGTACTAGCGGCCAGCTACGAGCAGTTCTTC. The rearrangement links TRBV7-8 to TRBJ2-1; 8 positions agree with TRBD2. This CDR3 has 14 amino acids. The J segment lost 10 bases and the V segment lost 5 bases, leaving 10 bases of the junction unmatched. In germline, CDR1 is SGHVS, CDR2 FQNEAQ. The full variable domain, completed using reference TRBV7-8 and TRBJ2-1, is GAGVSQSPRYKVAKRGQDVALRCDPISGHVSLFWYQQALGQGPEFLTYFQNEAQLDKSGLPSDRFFAERPEGSVSTLKIQRTQQEDSAVYLCASSVLAASYEQFFGPGTRLTVL.

This clonotype was found a few times. J is TRBJ1-6 and V is TRBV30; TRBD1 aligns across 9 bases. Germline lookup yields CDR1 GTSNPN and CDR2 SVGIG (reference sequence). The V and J ends lost 3 bases and 7 bases, in that order; junction bases with no gene match: 4. The CDR3 length is 14 residues. The CDR3 loop reads CAWRAGTGNSPLHF. Here the CDR3 DNA reads TGTGCCTGGAGGGCCGGGACAGGGAATTCACCCCTCCACTTT.

This CDR3 is CASSRDPSQPQHF. CDR3 nucleotides: TGTGCCAGCAGCCGGGACCCAAGTCAGCCCCAGCATTTT. The chain is built from TRBV7-2 and TRBJ1-5; TRBD1 might be the D (5 bases). The germline CDR1 and CDR2 sequences are SGHTA and FQGNSA. Trimming took 5 bases from V and 6 from J, leaving 11 bases between them. The CDR3 spans 13 residues.

This clonotype was picked up many times. V usage is TRBV6-6 and J usage is TRBJ2-7, with D unresolved. The ends were cut back, 5 bases at V and 5 bases at J, with 13 bases in the middle. The CDR3 spans 13 residues. Per germline, CDR1 MNHNY and CDR2 SVGAGI (reference sequence). This CDR3 is CASSDYPADEQYF. In nucleotides, the CDR3 is TGTGCCAGCAGTGATTACCCAGCCGACGAGCAGTACTTC.

In its sample, this clonotype was seen a few times. The chain is built from TRBV27 and TRBJ1-5; maybe TRBD1 (5 bases). CDR1 MNHEY and CDR2 SMNVEV come from the germline V gene (reference sequence). Between the trimmed V and J ends, which lost 5 bases and 4 bases, there was a span of 9 bases. The length of the CDR3 is 13 residues. DNA for the CDR3: TGTGCCAGCAGTGTCAGGGAGAATCAGCCCCAGCATTTT. It is translated as CASSVRENQPQHF.

The gene calls are TRBV10-3 and TRBJ2-5; D is undetermined. There are 13 residues in the CDR3. V lost 4 bases and J lost 5, with 11 bases in between. Per the germline V gene, CDR1 is ENHRY and CDR2 is SYGVKD. The CDR3: CAISGARRETQYF. CDR3 coding DNA: TGTGCCATCAGTGGAGCTAGACGGGAGACCCAGTACTTC.

A single count supports this clonotype. The rearrangement joins TRBV28 to TRBJ1-4, with D perhaps TRBD1 (5 bases). The CDR3 spans 15 residues. Per the germline V gene, CDR1 is MDHEN and CDR2 is SYDVKM. The ends were cut back, 7 bases at V and 7 bases at J, with 19 bases in the middle. CDR3 protein: CASTPTGRSGEKLFF. The CDR3 DNA sequence: TGTGCCAGCACCCCGACGGGGCGGTCGGGTGAAAAACTGTTTTTT.

This clonotype was seen ten or more times. The chain couples TRBV7-8 to TRBJ2-5; no clear D. The germline V and J ends were trimmed by 2 bases and 6 bases, with 16 bases remaining between them. The CDR3 runs to 15 residues. Looked up from germline, CDR1 is SGHVS and CDR2 is FQNEAQ. CDR3 bases: TGTGCCAGCAGCTTACACAATGCCCAGGATCAGACCCAGTACTTC. Residues: CASSLHNAQDQTQYF.